This TCR beta chain was obtained from a study of blood T cell repertoires in COVID-19. Germline V CDR1 and CDR2: SGHRS, YFSETQ. Trimming shortened V by 7 bases and J by 4 bases, and 20 bases separated the two germline ends. This CDR3 is 15 amino acids long. Clinical histories supplied by participants themselves formed the basis of cohort assignment. TCRdb's copy holds only in-frame clones and misses some; the assay was immunoSEQ multiplex PCR. The sample records 350,000 to 400,000 clones, 70% to 90% being singletons. This sequence originates from a woman younger than 45 with acute COVID-19. The chain carries TRBV5-1 and TRBJ1-2; D is ambiguous. Sample: PBMCs or T cells enriched from blood (not recorded which). CDR3 sequence reads: CASAPEVPSPYGYTF. The CDR3 nucleotides are TGCGCCAGCGCCCCGGAGGTCCCATCTCCCTATGGCTACACCTTC. The full variable domain, completed using reference TRBV5-1 and TRBJ1-2, is KAGVTQTPRYLIKTRGQQVTLSCSPISGHRSVSWYQQTPGQGLQFLFEYFSETQRNKGNFPGRFSGRQFSNSRSEMNVSTLELGDSALYLCASAPEVPSPYGYTFGSGTRLTVV.